This T cell receptor (beta chain) came from a study of Graves' ophthalmopathy and Graves' hyperthyroidism (dated by TCRdb to between 2017 and 2018). Regarding the complete study: Peripheral blood was collected before any treatment was given, at the time of initial diagnosis. TCR beta repertoire signatures were used to distinguish Graves' ophthalmopathy from Graves' hyperthyroidism and to predict progression to ophthalmopathy. In total, over 130 blood samples were TCR-sequenced: 40 to 45 ophthalmopathy, some 72 hyperthyroidism and roughly 17 hyperthyroidism-to-ophthalmopathy patients. A discovery set of 90 to 100 patients (43 ophthalmopathy, around 57 stable hyperthyroidism) was enrolled to explore V-J signatures distinguishing ophthalmopathy from hyperthyroidism. The independent validation cohort included some 19 hyperthyroidism patients plus 17 patients who later progressed from hyperthyroidism to ophthalmopathy. T-cell repertoires of thyroid tissue and blood were compared in over five hyperthyroidism patients. Following sample collection, hyperthyroidism patients were given methimazole at a starting dose of 30 mg daily, and ophthalmopathy patients were given high-dose intravenous methylprednisolone. The 85 to 100 discovery patients were divided at random into training and test sets in a 7:3 ratio.

For repertoire sequencing, TCR beta CDR3 regions were amplified from RNA transcripts. The first round was an RT-PCR using HTBI primers with the Qiagen OneStep RT-PCR kit, and this first round was followed by a second-round multiplex PCR, then size selection and purification. Libraries were sequenced on an Illumina HiSeq2000 using paired-end 100 bp reads. Regarding the original processing steps: Reads were processed with SOAPnuke, discarding reads with adapters, uncalled bases, mean Phred below 15, or no exact constant-primer or identifier match. High-quality paired reads were merged with COPE v1.2.5. Clonotypes were defined as unique nucleotide sequences and were aligned to IMGT TRB V, D and J references using MiTCR v1.1. The analysis was limited to V-J combinations with a frequency above 0.0001, which together covered just over 98% of the repertoires. A TCR clonal expansion and chaos score per V-J combination was defined as the ratio of F50 clonal expansion to chaos observed in the TCRdist matrix. Features were reduced by Welch's t-statistics and random forest to approximately 13 V-J combinations, which fed a naive Bayes classifier. Thyroid-blood repertoire similarity was quantified with the Morisita-Horn index. TCRdb took the public reads, trimmed them with fastp at Q25, ran MiXCR for clone calling and kept in-frame beta chains. Entries are consolidated by CDR3 protein sequence, retaining the most common genes and DNA. The V and J calls and clone size come from TCRdb's table, not from the authors' own analysis. Present in this sample are about 400,000 distinct CDR3 sequences, 15% of which were seen just once. The top ten clonotypes cover around 6.6% of the sample.

General findings and caveats noted by the study authors: Sample size was not predetermined statistically, and investigators were not blinded to group allocation. Ophthalmopathy was separated from stable hyperthyroidism by the 13-signature model with around 88% sensitivity and 81% to 84% specificity in cross-validation and with 80%/75% in the test set. Most expanded thyroid clonotypes with frequency above 0.001 were also detected in blood, suggesting blood repertoires may reflect the thyroid immune response. In validation, the model predicted ophthalmopathy progression with about 71% sensitivity and 72% to 80% specificity; eleven to twelve predicted patients were CT-confirmed with GO in a median of about 6.2 months.

At the junction V is shortened by 3 bases and J by 8 bases; bases outside the gene matches: 4. Based on the germline V gene (reference sequence), the CDR1 and CDR2 sequences are MNHEY and SMNVEV. From the cysteine through the phenylalanine, the CDR3 covers 14 amino acids. The kept DNA is CDR3 alone, 42 bases in frame from the first base. This clonotype came up a few times. What antigen it recognizes has not been identified. Per-base quality was not reported, and no clone a single base away is much larger than it. Stable hyperthyroidism was defined as no progression to ophthalmopathy within 18 months of follow-up. Hyperthyroidism patients were newly diagnosed, with disease duration under 2 months, and aged 18 to 65 years. Patients were excluded if they had other autoimmune diseases, uncontrolled infections, pregnancy or lactation. Diagnosis relied on clinical symptoms, serum thyroxine, TRAb, thyroid ultrasound and orbital computed tomography. Using Ficoll-Paque density gradient centrifugation, PBMCs were isolated from about 9.4 ml of fresh peripheral blood. Total RNA was extracted with Trizol reagent and quality-checked on an Agilent 2100 Bioanalyzer.

The clonotype originates from a woman aged 18 to 35 with stable Graves' hyperthyroidism. Donor details come from another sample of the same person, matched by shared clones. Sequencing used peripheral blood. The V and J genes are TRBV27 and TRBJ1-2; the central 12 bases match TRBD1. The base sequence is TGTGCCAGCAGTTTTCGGGACAGGGGGCAGGGCTACACCTTC. It specifies CASSFRDRGQGYTF.